The sequence of this TCR beta chain was determined in a study of shared clonotypes between healthy human individuals. Study-level results: Clonotypes not shared had lower generation probabilities than those common to all four donors.

The method was immunoSEQ multiplex PCR; TCRdb's version includes in-frame clones alone and lacks a portion of them. The sample has 2 million to 3 million clones; 93% are singletons. The ends were cut back, 0 bases at V and 3 bases at J, with 11 bases in the middle. Germline V lookup: CDR1 SGHRS, CDR2 YFSETQ. The length of the CDR3 is 15 residues. CD4+ cells were split into CD45RA+ naive and CD45RA-negative memory subsets. Turning to this clone: Its specificity is unknown.

The specimen was naive CD4+ T cells from PBMCs. Subset defined: CD45RA+ positively selected. The sequence was obtained from a young man in good health. Some clones in this sample may be carry-over from other donors' samples. V gene TRBV5-1 combines with J gene TRBJ2-3; tentatively, D is TRBD2 (5 bases). The CDR3 loop reads CASSLGRVRTDTQYF. The DNA of the CDR3 is TGCGCCAGCAGCTTGGGGCGGGTGCGAACAGATACGCAGTATTTT.